This T cell receptor (beta chain) originates from a study of cytomegalovirus exposure and HLA in healthy donors. No CMV serostatus was recorded for this donor. CDR3 size: 15 residues. The V segment lost 5 bases and the J segment 4 bases; nucleotides outside the gene matches: 10. CDR1 and CDR2 (germline): MGHRA, YSYEKL. Vbeta (60) and Jbeta (13) primers were used in the PCR. Sequencing was performed with immunoSEQ multiplex PCR; in TCRdb, only in-frame clones are kept and a portion is missing. The sample has some 140,000 clones; about four fifths are singletons. This chain connects TRBV4-1 to TRBJ2-7; 8 nucleotides agree with TRBD2. The sequence derives from a man in his thirties or forties in good health. The sample consisted of PBMCs. This CDR3 is CASSSPGGNIYEQYF. Written as DNA, the CDR3 is TGCGCCAGCAGCTCCCCGGGAGGGAATATTTACGAGCAGTACTTC.